This is a list of T cell receptor beta chains from one sample in a study of shared T cell receptors in the human thymus. Measured with immunoSEQ multiplex PCR; TCRdb has only the in-frame clones, and not every one. The repertoire holds hundreds of thousands of clones, with approximately 89% as singletons. The sample was also reused in another study, on human thymus T cells.

Material for sequencing was thymocytes. The source is a boy less than two years old with a congenital heart defect. Both conserved end residues are part of each CDR3. A D gene is named only where the DNA matches it firmly. The listing skips clone size in some rows; elsewhere it reads once, few, many or a size class.

clone size	D gene	V gene	J gene	CDR3 protein	CDR3 DNA
NA	NA	TRBV5-1	TRBJ1-2	CASSLPGHSGYTF	TGCGCCAGCAGCTTGCCGGGACACTCTGGCTACACCTTC
few	TRBD2	TRBV5-1	TRBJ2-7	CASSLGPNVAGGDYEQYF	TGCGCCAGCAGCTTGGGCCCAAACGTAGCGGGAGGAGATTACGAGCAGTACTTC
NA	NA	TRBV9	TRBJ2-5	CASSSKEGARETQYF	TGTGCCAGCAGCTCCAAGGAGGGGGCAAGGGAGACCCAGTACTTC
once	TRBD1	TRBV7-9	TRBJ1-2	CASSTQGGASYGYTF	TGTGCCAGCAGCACCCAAGGGGGCGCTTCCTATGGCTACACCTTC
NA	TRBD2	TRBV7-2	TRBJ2-2	CASSLGGLAGGLAGELFF	TGTGCCAGCAGCTTAGGGGGACTAGCGGGAGGGCTGGCCGGGGAGCTGTTTTTT
once	NA	TRBV6-4	TRBJ1-5	CASSRFGLGYSNQPQHF	TGTGCCAGCAGTAGGTTCGGACTGGGATATAGCAATCAGCCCCAGCATTTT
NA	NA	TRBV10-1	TRBJ2-2	CASSPGNTGELFF	TGCGCCAGCAGTCCAGGGAACACCGGGGAGCTGTTTTTT
NA	NA	TRBV28	TRBJ1-6	CASSWDQDTSPLHF	TGTGCCAGCAGTTGGGATCAGGACACCTCACCCCTCCACTTT
NA	NA	TRBV28	TRBJ1-1	CASSLFRIEVTEAFF	TGTGCCAGCAGTTTATTTAGGATCGAGGTTACTGAAGCTTTCTTT
NA	TRBD2	TRBV7-2	TRBJ2-5	CASSFPRGTSGIRRETQYF	TGTGCCAGCAGCTTTCCCAGAGGGACTAGCGGGATTCGTCGGGAGACCCAGTACTTC
few	TRBD1	TRBV10-1	TRBJ1-1	CAGDRDWNTEAFF	TGCGCCGGAGACAGGGATTGGAACACTGAAGCTTTCTTT
once	NA	TRBV6-5	TRBJ1-1	CASSEQENTEAFF	TGTGCCAGCAGTGAACAGGAGAACACTGAAGCTTTCTTT
NA	NA	TRBV30	TRBJ2-7	CAWSFRRQGYEQYF	TGTGCCTGGAGCTTCAGGCGGCAGGGTTACGAGCAGTACTTC
NA	NA	TRBV18	TRBJ1-5	CASSQDGEQPQHF	TGTGCCAGCTCTCAAGACGGGGAACAGCCCCAGCATTTT
NA	TRBD1	TRBV30	TRBJ1-6	CAWSVLGRGPYNSPLHF	TGTGCCTGGAGTGTACTGGGCAGGGGGCCCTATAATTCACCCCTCCACTTT
NA	TRBD2	TRBV6-1	TRBJ2-1	CASRTSGVSAEQFF	TGTGCCAGCAGGACTAGCGGGGTTTCGGCTGAGCAGTTCTTC
NA	NA	TRBV7-6	TRBJ2-5	CASSLAGRFQETQYF	TGTGCCAGCAGCTTGGCAGGGAGGTTCCAAGAGACCCAGTACTTC
once	TRBD2	TRBV13	TRBJ2-1	CASSWGQGLADEQFF	TGTGCCAGCAGCTGGGGGCAGGGACTAGCGGATGAGCAGTTCTTC
NA	TRBD1	TRBV2	TRBJ1-5	CAGGTGSNQPQHF	TGTGCCGGGGGGACAGGGAGCAATCAGCCCCAGCATTTT
NA	NA	TRBV19	TRBJ1-6	CASSIAPRGSDSPLHF	TGTGCCAGTAGTATAGCTCCCCGGGGTAGCGATTCACCCCTCCACTTT
once	NA	TRBV7-9	TRBJ2-7	CASSLIVGGQGYEQYF	TGTGCCAGCAGCCTGATCGTCGGGGGGCAAGGGTACGAGCAGTACTTC
NA	TRBD2	TRBV7-9	TRBJ2-3	CASSPLAGASTDTQYF	TGTGCCAGCAGCCCCTTAGCGGGGGCAAGCACAGATACGCAGTATTTT
NA	NA	TRBV27	TRBJ1-5	CASSLAGSNQPQHF	TGTGCCAGCAGTTTAGCGGGCAGCAATCAGCCCCAGCATTTT
NA	NA	TRBV5-6	TRBJ2-1	CASSLDGKRSNEQFF	TGTGCCAGCAGTCTGGACGGGAAGAGATCCAATGAGCAGTTCTTC
NA	TRBD2	TRBV27	TRBJ2-5	CASSARGTSGGAFRETQYF	TGTGCCAGCAGTGCGCGGGGGACTAGCGGGGGTGCTTTTAGGGAGACCCAGTACTTC
NA	NA	TRBV5-6	TRBJ2-1	CASRRGTNDEQFF	TGTGCCAGCAGACGCGGGACGAACGATGAGCAGTTCTTC
NA	NA	TRBV5-4	TRBJ1-1	CASSLGPRQTRSEAFF	TGTGCCAGCAGCTTGGGCCCCCGACAGACGCGCTCTGAAGCTTTCTTT
NA	NA	TRBV5-1	TRBJ1-3	CASSQGRLAGNTIYF	TGCGCCAGCAGCCAGGGGAGATTAGCTGGAAACACCATATATTTT
NA	NA	TRBV13	TRBJ1-2	CASSYRGIGYTF	TGTGCCAGCAGCTACCGCGGGATCGGCTACACCTTC
NA	NA	TRBV7-9	TRBJ2-2	CASGYNGVPSTGELFF	TGTGCCAGCGGCTACAACGGGGTCCCTAGCACCGGGGAGCTGTTTTTT
once	NA	TRBV30	TRBJ2-5	CAWSFRRDQETQYF	TGTGCCTGGAGTTTCAGGCGGGACCAAGAGACCCAGTACTTC
few	NA	TRBV16	TRBJ2-1	CASSQLVRDEQFF	TGTGCCAGCAGCCAATTGGTCAGGGATGAGCAGTTCTTC
few	NA	TRBV19	TRBJ1-1	CASSAGDLDTEAFF	TGTGCCAGTAGTGCCGGGGATCTGGACACTGAAGCTTTCTTT
once	NA	TRBV4-3	TRBJ2-6	CASSRLQGRLSSGANVLTF	TGCGCCAGCAGCCGACTACAGGGGAGGCTTAGCTCTGGGGCCAACGTCCTGACTTTC
NA	NA	TRBV30	TRBJ1-6	CAAPQGDRVNSPLHF	TGTGCCGCCCCGCAGGGCGATCGAGTCAATTCACCCCTCCACTTT
NA	TRBD2	TRBV6-6	TRBJ2-2	CASSYRTSGRAGELFF	TGTGCCAGCAGTTACCGGACTAGCGGGAGGGCCGGGGAGCTGTTTTTT